Presented here are 27 T cell receptor beta chains from one specimen sequenced in a study of blood T cell repertoires in COVID-19. Data came from immunoSEQ multiplex PCR; TCRdb stores just in-frame clones and leaves some out. The sample holds about 130,000 clones, around 73% seen once. The sequencing sample was made of peripheral blood. The receptors stem from a man aged 55 to 70 who had recovered from COVID-19.

The chain couples TRBV2 to TRBJ1-5; 7 nucleotides agree with TRBD1. The CDR3 has 15 amino acids. Germline V CDR1 and CDR2: SNHLY, FYNNEI. Unmatched junction bases numbered 13, after V lost 7 bases and J lost 7 bases. The CDR3 loop is CASTVTRGTGQPQHF. CDR3 nucleotides: TGTGCCAGCACGGTGACCAGGGGGACTGGGCAGCCCCAGCATTTT.

This CDR3 is CASSSWTGESEKLFF. Here the CDR3 DNA reads TGTGCCAGCAGTTCGTGGACAGGGGAGTCTGAAAAACTGTTTTTT. V is TRBV28 and J is TRBJ1-4; TRBD1 aligns across 9 bases. V gave up 4 bases and J gave up 7 bases; unmatched junction bases: 7. The germline V gene has CDR1 MDHEN and CDR2 SYDVKM. The CDR3 is made up of 15 amino acids.

This clone was counted only a few times. V and J are TRBV4-2 and TRBJ1-2; D remains ambiguous. CDR3 length: 14 amino acids. Germline V CDR1 and CDR2: LGHNA, YNFKEQ. Trimming cost V 3 bases and J 6 bases, with 14 bases left between them. DNA for the CDR3: TGTGCCAGCAGCCAGGCGGCAGAGAATGATGGCTACACCTTC. This translates into CASSQAAENDGYTF.

The chain uses TRBV9 and TRBJ1-4; 9 nucleotides align to TRBD1. Unmatched junction bases numbered 9, after V lost 0 bases and J lost 3 bases. The CDR3 is 18 residues long. Looked up from germline, CDR1 is SGDLS and CDR2 is YYNGEE. In DNA form, the CDR3 reads TGTGCCAGCAGCGTAGAGGGACAGGGAGGGTACGCTAATGAAAAACTGTTTTTT. Translating it yields CASSVEGQGGYANEKLFF.

The chain uses TRBV20-1 and TRBJ2-3, with TRBD2 as a possible D gene (5 bases). CDR3 length: 11 residues. Between the trimmed V and J ends, which lost 3 bases and 7 bases, there was a span of 8 bases. Per germline, CDR1 DFQATT and CDR2 SNEGSKA (reference sequence). For the CDR3, the DNA is TGCAGTGCTAGTACTAGTTATACGCAGTATTTT. Protein: CSASTSYTQYF.

This clone was recorded a few times. Relative to the germline gene, one junction end is altered; a read error may explain this. The V call is TRBV7-2, the J call TRBJ2-7; tentatively, D is TRBD2 (6 bases). Germline V gene data show CDR1 as SGHTA and CDR2 as FQGNSA. This CDR3 spans 13 amino acids. For the CDR3, the DNA is TGTGCCAGCAGCTTGAGTGAGGACACCCGGGGGAGCTTC. Translated, it gives CASSLSEDTRGSF.

This clone appeared a single time. The chain is built from TRBV18 and TRBJ1-6, with D possibly TRBD1 on 5 matching bases. The CDR3 sequence is 20 residues long. Trimming stripped 2 bases from V and 0 bases from J, with 20 bases between. CDR1 is KGHSH and CDR2 is LQKENI in the germline V gene. CDR3 protein: CASSPGDYPLRSSYNSPLHF. The CDR3 bases are TGTGCCAGCTCACCAGGGGACTATCCCCTTAGGAGCTCCTATAATTCACCCCTCCACTTT.

This clone was picked up a small number of times. V usage is TRBV5-1 and J usage is TRBJ2-1; TRBD2 matches at 10 bases. Germline CDR1 and CDR2: SGHRS and YFSETQ. The CDR3 is 14 amino acids. Trimming removed 2 bases from V and 7 bases from J; junction bases left unmatched: 3. Written as DNA, the CDR3 is TGCGCCAGCAGCTTAGCGGGAGGGCCGAATGAGCAGTTCTTC. The encoded protein is CASSLAGGPNEQFF.

This clone has more than one count but fewer than ten. The chain uses TRBV2 and TRBJ2-3; D uncertain. CDR1 is SNHLY, CDR2 FYNNEI, per germline. The CDR3 runs to 14 residues. The V and J ends lost 6 bases and 0 bases respectively, with 10 bases between them. The CDR3 region is CASSLPTSTDTQYF. Written as DNA, the CDR3 is TGTGCCAGCAGCCTACCTACTAGCACAGATACGCAGTATTTT.

The CDR3 nucleotides read TGTGCCAGCAGCCCTCGGGCAAGCGGGAGGGGTGGCGCGAACACCGGGGAGCTGTTTTTT. Its protein is CASSPRASGRGGANTGELFF. The chain uses TRBV9 and TRBJ2-2, with 10 nucleotides matching TRBD2. The germline CDR1 and CDR2 sequences are SGDLS and YYNGEE. This CDR3 region has 20 residues. V was pared by 4 bases and J by 0 bases, with 15 bases of the junction left unmatched.

This clone was observed a few times. Here the CDR3 DNA reads TGTGCCACCAGTGACGGTGGTGCCGCGGGGACCTACAATGAGCAGTTCTTC. It encodes CATSDGGAAGTYNEQFF. The rearrangement uses TRBV24-1 and TRBJ2-1; D is perhaps TRBD2 (6 bases). The CDR3 extends over 17 amino acids. Germline-derived CDR1 and CDR2 are KGHDR and SFDVKD. V lost 4 bases, J lost 2 bases, and 17 bases lay in between.

The chain employs TRBV9 and TRBJ2-1, with 8 bases lining up with TRBD2. The germline CDR1 and CDR2 sequences are SGDLS and YYNGEE. The CDR3 totals 17 residues. J lost 3 bases, V lost 0 bases, and 8 bases had no gene match. CDR3: CASSVEGRSGGYNEQFF. The CDR3, as DNA: TGTGCCAGCAGCGTAGAAGGCAGGAGCGGGGGCTACAATGAGCAGTTCTTC.

CDR3 DNA: TGTGCCACCAATTCCCTGGAGAATGAAAAACTGTTTTTT. Translated, it gives CATNSLENEKLFF. This chain links TRBV15 with TRBJ1-4; D remains unclear. Trimming left V 7 bases short and J 5 bases short, with 11 bases between. Germline CDR1 LNHNV, CDR2 YYDKDF (reference sequence). This CDR3 is built from 13 residues. The whole variable domain, filled in from reference TRBV15 and TRBJ1-4, reads DAMVIQNPRYQVTQFGKPVTLSCSQTLNHNVMYWYQQKSSQAPKLLFHYYDKDFNNEADTPDNFQSRRPNTSFCFLDIRSPGLGDTAMYLCATNSLENEKLFFGSGTQLSVL.

The chain combines TRBV28 with TRBJ2-2, with no clear D. V shed 1 base and J shed 0 bases, with 3 bases lying between them. CDR3 length equals 14 residues. CDR1 is MDHEN, CDR2 SYDVKM, per germline. The CDR3 DNA sequence: TGTGCCAGCAGTTTATACACGAACACCGGGGAGCTGTTTTTT. Encoded protein: CASSLYTNTGELFF.

This clone was recorded a few times. The chain joins TRBV11-1 to TRBJ2-6; 9 nucleotides line up with TRBD1. The CDR3 spans 16 residues. J was trimmed by 3 bases and V by 8 bases; bases with no gene match: 8. Germline V CDR1 and CDR2: SGHAT, FQDESV (reference sequence). The CDR3, as DNA: TGTGCCAGCGGGAAGAACAGGGGGCTTGGGGCCAACGTCCTGACTTTC. This encodes CASGKNRGLGANVLTF.

The V call is TRBV4-1, the J call TRBJ2-3, with TRBD2 matching 12 bases. The germline V gene encodes CDR1 MGHRA and CDR2 YSYEKL. The CDR3 totals 16 residues. V was pared by 0 bases and J by 6 bases, with 4 bases of the junction left unmatched. The CDR3 loop reads CASSQERTSGVDTQYF. DNA of the CDR3: TGCGCCAGCAGCCAAGAACGGACTAGCGGGGTGGATACGCAGTATTTT.

The CDR3 DNA is TGTGCCAGCTTCCCAGGAGGGACCCATGAGCAGTTCTTC. Encoded protein: CASFPGGTHEQFF. V is TRBV5-6 and J is TRBJ2-1; maybe TRBD2 (6 bases). This CDR3 is 13 amino acids long. The germline V and J ends were trimmed by 7 bases and 8 bases, with 16 bases remaining between them. CDR1 is SGHDT and CDR2 is YYEEEE in the germline V gene.

V is TRBV5-6 and J is TRBJ2-1; no reliable D call. With 4 bases removed from V and 9 bases from J, the gap between germline ends came to 14 bases. Looked up from germline, CDR1 is SGHDT and CDR2 is YYEEEE. CDR3 length: 13 residues. This CDR3 reads CASSPPTPGEQFF. The CDR3 bases are TGTGCCAGCAGCCCCCCAACTCCGGGTGAGCAGTTCTTC.

The V call is TRBV30, the J call TRBJ2-5; TRBD1 matches at 9 bases. Per germline, CDR1 GTSNPN and CDR2 SVGIG (reference sequence). After removal of 4 bases from V and 3 bases from J, the junction contained 3 bases not matched to a gene. The CDR3 has 13 amino acids. This chain's CDR3 is CAWTRDREETQYF. For the CDR3, the DNA is TGTGCCTGGACCCGGGACAGGGAAGAGACCCAGTACTTC.

The chain combines TRBV7-2 with TRBJ1-3; 7 nucleotides match TRBD1. V lost 5 bases to trimming and J lost 4 bases; unmatched junction nucleotides: 11. This CDR3 comprises 16 residues. Germline V gene data show CDR1 as SGHTA and CDR2 as FQGNSA. The CDR3: CASSQGVASTGNTIYF. DNA for the CDR3: TGTGCCAGCAGCCAGGGGGTAGCCTCAACCGGAAACACCATATATTTT.

The V call is TRBV29-1, the J call TRBJ2-3; TRBD2 matches at 8 bases. Per the germline V gene, CDR1 is SQVTM and CDR2 is ANQGSEA. The CDR3 spans 15 residues. The V segment lost 6 bases and the J segment 4 bases; nucleotides outside the gene matches: 12. This chain's CDR3 is CSVSNGIAGPDTQYF. In nucleotides, the CDR3 is TGCAGCGTCTCCAATGGGATAGCGGGACCAGATACGCAGTATTTT.

The J gene is TRBJ2-7, the V gene TRBV28; D is perhaps TRBD2 (6 bases). This CDR3 is built from 21 residues. In germline, CDR1 is MDHEN, CDR2 SYDVKM. The germline V and J ends were trimmed by 1 base and 9 bases, with 37 bases remaining between them. The CDR3 loop reads CASSLSRGGREAWGLRSVQYF. The CDR3 DNA follows: TGTGCCAGCAGTTTATCGCGGGGTGGTCGGGAAGCCTGGGGTCTTCGTTCCGTGCAGTACTTC. Variable domain in full (rest from reference TRBV28 and TRBJ2-7): DVKVTQSSRYLVKRTGEKVFLECVQDMDHENMFWYRQDPGLGLRLIYFSYDVKMKEKGDIPEGYSVSREKKERFSLILESASTNQTSMYLCASSLSRGGREAWGLRSVQYFGPGTRLTVT.

This rearrangement joins TRBV6-2 or TRBV6-3 to TRBJ2-3; D unresolved. The CDR3 spans 12 residues. The ends were cut back, 6 bases at V and 6 bases at J, with 10 bases in the middle. The germline CDR1 and CDR2 sequences are MNHEY and SVGEGT. The CDR3 sequence: CASSPPSDTQYF. The DNA for the CDR3 is TGTGCCAGCAGCCCTCCGAGCGATACGCAGTATTTT.

The rearrangement joins TRBV6-2 or TRBV6-3 to TRBJ2-7, with 12 bases matching TRBD2. Germline values: CDR1 MNHEY, CDR2 SVGEGT. V lost 2 bases, J lost 2 bases, and 13 bases stayed unmatched. The CDR3 runs 19 residues. Here the CDR3 DNA reads TGTGCCAGCAGTTACACCTCTAGTGGACTAGCGGGGTCCCCCTACGAGCAGTACTTC. Translation: CASSYTSSGLAGSPYEQYF.

The chain combines TRBV18 with TRBJ1-1; 7 bases map to TRBD1. The CDR3 has 15 amino acids. Trimming at V came to 4 bases and at J to 1 base, leaving 6 bases not matched to a gene. CDR1 and CDR2 (germline): KGHSH, LQKENI. Here the CDR3 reads CASSLPGQTNTEAFF. The CDR3 region has the DNA TGTGCCAGCTCACTACCGGGACAGACGAACACTGAAGCTTTCTTT.

V and J are TRBV5-6 and TRBJ1-4, with 8 bases fitting TRBD1. The CDR3 spans 15 residues. Germline V gene data show CDR1 as SGHDT and CDR2 as YYEEEE. Trimming cost V 4 bases and J 7 bases; bases outside gene matches: 9. As DNA, the CDR3 is TGTGCCAGCAGCCCCCTCGACAGGGGAGGTGAAAAACTGTTTTTT. The encoded protein is CASSPLDRGGEKLFF.

This clone was seen more than once but under ten times. The chain is built from TRBV6-6 and TRBJ1-6; 9 bases match TRBD1. The V gene end was trimmed by 6 bases and the J gene end by 6 bases; junction bases not matched to a gene: 6. This CDR3 spans 15 amino acids. The germline CDR1 and CDR2 sequences are MNHNY and SVGAGI (reference sequence). The CDR3, as DNA: TGTGCCAGCAGCCCACAGGGGGCGAGTAATTCACCCCTCCACTTT. Protein product: CASSPQGASNSPLHF.